Given below is one TCR beta chain in context. Its antigen target is currently unknown. No clone much larger than this one lies a single base away; base qualities are absent. This entry comes from a study of blood T cell repertoires in COVID-19 (TCRdb year 2020). As for the study more broadly: Samples from collaborators originated in the United States, Italy and Spain and spanned both the acute and convalescent phases of COVID-19. Where available, HLA class I and class II types were obtained from metadata supplied by the sample provider rather than from assay-based typing. The samples were drawn from two sources: the first 160 participants of the ongoing ImmuneRACE study, and 1,200 or so subjects contributed by 6 global collaborators. The sample metadata nearly always contained a de-identified subject ID, COVID-19 status, age in years and sex. The repertoires were made available in a free public database intended to serve as a resource for research on the immune response to SARS-CoV-2. The prospective study material was composed of cDNA or gDNA derived from T cells, B-cell-depleted T cells, or PBMCs. The dataset comprised deeply sampled blood TCRbeta repertoires from subjects exposed to, actively infected with, or recovered from COVID-19.

General study outcomes and caveats: How much clinical and demographic metadata was included differed by source and by participant, and the metadata was provided uncurated.

Each collaborating institution followed its own protocols to collect whole blood in K2EDTA tubes. Collaborator samples were shipped for TCRbeta analysis as frozen whole blood, isolated PBMCs, or DNA extracted from either sample type. Including cysteine and phenylalanine, the CDR3 has 12 amino acids. Of the read, only the CDR3 DNA is kept; its 36 bases are in frame from base 1. V is clipped by 4 bases and J by 8 bases, and the sequence between their germline boundaries is 9 bases long. CDR1 is given as LNHDA and CDR2 as SQIVND, both from the germline V gene (reference sequence). TCRbeta CDR3 regions were amplified from genomic DNA using the immunoSEQ Assay, a bias-controlled multiplex PCR. The authors' pipeline ran thus. The number of nucleated cells in each sample was estimated by amplification of reference gene primers within the assay. Sequence reads were collapsed and filtered to measure the absolute abundance of every unique TCRbeta CDR3 rearrangement. For each sample, productive Simpson clonality was calculated as the square root of Simpson's diversity index across productive rearrangements. TCRdb stores this immuneACCESS table with in-frame sequences only. Part of the clones is absent; in the studies checked, under half of the shortfall reflects unresolved V genes, and no reason is known for the rest. V and J calls and clone size are as listed in that table; D and trimming were resolved from the DNA. For this sample there are roughly 220,000 clones; 80% to 85% appear just once. The top ten hold less than 2.5% of the sample.

The receptor chain draws on TRBV19 and TRBJ2-1; the D gene remains uncertain. The sequenced sample was peripheral blood. This clonotype was sampled from a woman aged 60 to 75 with acute or convalescent COVID-19. The CDR3 here reads CASSRASDEQFF. At the DNA level, the sequence is TGTGCCAGTAGTAGAGCTAGTGATGAGCAGTTCTTC.